The 24 T cell receptor beta chains in this list originate from one sample, sequenced in a study of response to subunit inactivated influenza vaccine. TCRdb itself ran the RT-PCR reads through MiXCR, one entry per CDR3 protein. The sample includes over 800,000 distinct CDR3 sequences, 21% of them seen just once. Sequencing used PBMCs from blood, obtained 5 days after vaccination. The receptors shown here come from a man aged 45-65 years who received an inactivated influenza vaccine.

This clonotype was picked up a small number of times. The J gene is TRBJ2-3, the V gene TRBV7-2; 7 nucleotides line up with TRBD1. CDR1 SGHTA and CDR2 FQGNSA come from the germline V gene. The trim removed 1 base at V and 5 bases at J, leaving 12 bases unmatched. There are 17 residues in the CDR3. For the CDR3, the DNA is TGTGCCAGCAGCTTAGGGCACCAGACAGGGCTGTTAGATACGCAGTATTTT. Encoded protein: CASSLGHQTGLLDTQYF.

This clonotype was detected only a few times. V usage is TRBV5-1 and J usage is TRBJ2-3, with 8 bases aligning to TRBD2. The CDR3 has 15 amino acids. Germline CDR1 SGHRS, CDR2 YFSETQ. V was pared by 7 bases and J by 2 bases, with 9 bases of the junction left unmatched. The CDR3 protein is CASSSKRGFTDTQYF. The CDR3 DNA sequence: TGCGCCAGCTCCTCCAAGCGGGGGTTCACAGATACGCAGTATTTT.

The chain links TRBV7-9 to TRBJ2-1; no clear D. From germline, CDR1 is SEHNR and CDR2 FQNEAQ (reference sequence). Trimming removed 3 bases from V and 7 bases from J, with 10 bases in between. The CDR3 consists of 13 residues. This CDR3 is CASSFTAANEQFF. In DNA, the CDR3 is TGTGCCAGCAGCTTCACTGCGGCAAATGAGCAGTTCTTC.

This rearrangement joins TRBV6-2 or TRBV6-3 to TRBJ1-5, with a weak D call TRBD1 (5 bases). Trimming pared 9 bases from V and 2 bases from J, leaving 11 bases between. CDR1 MNHEY and CDR2 SVGEGT come from the germline V gene. The CDR3 covers 13 residues. CDR3 DNA sequence: TGTGCCAGTCAGGGAGATGGCAATCAGCCCCAGCATTTT. It translates to CASQGDGNQPQHF.

The table lists this clonotype with a few counts. The genes are TRBV4-2 and TRBJ2-7; D is perhaps TRBD2 (6 bases). Germline lookup yields CDR1 LGHNA and CDR2 YNFKEQ. CDR3 size: 15 residues. Trimming cost V 4 bases and J 4 bases, with 17 bases left between them. The DNA for the CDR3 is TGTGCCAGCAGCCCGACCGGGACTTTTGGGTACGAGCAGTACTTC. It specifies CASSPTGTFGYEQYF.

CDR3 amino acids: CASSYRSSALHTEAFF. CDR3 sequence (DNA): TGTGCCAGCAGTTATAGGTCGTCGGCGTTGCACACTGAAGCTTTCTTT. This chain joins TRBV12-3 or TRBV12-4 and TRBJ1-1; D is uncertain. This CDR3 is built from 16 residues. Trimming took 4 bases from V and 3 from J, leaving 18 bases between them.

The genes are TRBV7-2 and TRBJ1-4, with 7 bases fitting TRBD1. Losses at the gene ends were 5 bases for V and 8 bases for J; bases not matched to a gene: 8. CDR1 and CDR2 from the germline V gene are SGHTA and FQGNSA. The CDR3 is 14 amino acids. The CDR3 is CASSQQGLREKLFF. As DNA, the CDR3 is TGTGCCAGCAGCCAACAGGGGTTGAGGGAAAAACTGTTTTTT.

At least ten counts were recorded for this clonotype. J is TRBJ2-1 and V is TRBV7-9, with D possibly TRBD2 on 6 matching bases. The V end lost 5 bases, the J end lost 5 bases, and 13 bases lay between the germline ends. This CDR3 spans 14 amino acids. Per the germline V gene, CDR1 is SEHNR and CDR2 is FQNEAQ (reference sequence). Here the CDR3 reads CASSPGVQNNEQFF. CDR3 nucleotide sequence: TGTGCCAGCAGCCCGGGAGTACAAAACAATGAGCAGTTCTTC.

This clonotype occurred many times. The chain employs TRBV12-3 or TRBV12-4 and TRBJ2-1; D assignment may be TRBD1 or TRBD2 (6 bases each). CDR3 size: 14 residues. Trimming took 6 bases from V and 2 from J, leaving 11 bases between them. Here the CDR3 DNA reads TGTGCCAGCAGCCCCGGGGGCCCCTACAATGAGCAGTTCTTC. Its protein product is CASSPGGPYNEQFF.

The V and J genes are TRBV5-1 and TRBJ2-2; TRBD1 is a possible D gene (5 bases). The CDR3 sequence is 14 residues long. Per germline, CDR1 SGHRS and CDR2 YFSETQ. Trimming stripped 0 bases from V and 6 bases from J, with 9 bases between. In DNA, the CDR3 is TGCGCCAGCAGCTTGGCCACAGGTCCCGGGGAGCTGTTTTTT. Amino acids: CASSLATGPGELFF.

The genes are TRBV20-1 and TRBJ1-5; D ambiguous. CDR1 is DFQATT, CDR2 SNEGSKA, per germline (reference sequence). The CDR3 covers 15 residues. The V end lost 0 bases, the J end lost 6 bases, and 15 bases lay between the germline ends. CDR3 nucleotide sequence: TGCAGTGCTAGAGATCGGTCATCATTAGGTCAGCCCCAGCATTTT. Amino acids: CSARDRSSLGQPQHF.

This chain connects TRBV25-1 to TRBJ2-3; 9 bases are shared with TRBD1. This CDR3 is built from 16 residues. V shed 5 bases, J shed 0 bases, and the junction held 6 bases outside the gene matches. CDR1 is MGHDK and CDR2 is SYGVNS in the germline V gene. In nucleotides, the CDR3 is TGTGCCAGCAGTAGGGGACAGGGTACTAGCACAGATACGCAGTATTTT. Its protein product is CASSRGQGTSTDTQYF.

The sample holds many counts of this clonotype. The gene calls are TRBV4-3 and TRBJ2-1, with D perhaps TRBD2 (5 bases). This CDR3 contains 16 residues. The V and J ends lost 4 bases and 8 bases respectively, with 21 bases between them. The germline gives CDR1 LGHNA, CDR2 YSLEER. The CDR3 coding sequence is TGCGCCAGCAGCCCTTCTACCTTCGGAAAGGAGGATGAGCAGTTCTTC. This codes for CASSPSTFGKEDEQFF.

This clonotype was seen a handful of times. The chain joins TRBV20-1 to TRBJ2-4; a weak D match, TRBD2 (5 bases). Per germline, CDR1 DFQATT and CDR2 SNEGSKA (reference sequence). CDR3 length: 12 residues. V gave up 5 bases and J gave up 8 bases, with 13 bases separating them. The DNA for the CDR3 is TGCAGTGCTCGGGAATTCTCGGACATTCAGTACTTC. Protein: CSAREFSDIQYF.

In the case of this clonotype: The junction and the germline gene differ at one end; a read error may be behind it. This chain uses TRBV5-1 with TRBJ2-3; D is ambiguous. The germline gives CDR1 SGHRS, CDR2 YFSETQ. CDR3 length: 13 amino acids. CDR3 nucleotide sequence: TGCGCCAGCAGTCCGGACGGCACAGATACGCATTATTTT. Protein product: CASSPDGTDTHYF.

This clonotype was seen only a few times. The J gene is TRBJ2-3, the V gene TRBV9; D not resolved. The V and J ends lost 2 bases and 1 base respectively, with 11 bases between them. From germline, CDR1 is SGDLS and CDR2 YYNGEE. The CDR3 totals 15 residues. DNA of the CDR3: TGTGCCAGCAGCGTCGGGTATGTGGGCACAGATACGCAGTATTTT. It yields the protein CASSVGYVGTDTQYF.

This clonotype was counted at least ten times. The chain has TRBV7-9 and TRBJ2-3; D unclear. Trimming shortened V by 5 bases and J by 6 bases, and 9 bases separated the two germline ends. CDR1 and CDR2 from the germline V gene are SEHNR and FQNEAQ (reference sequence). The CDR3 covers 12 residues. DNA of the CDR3: TGTGCCAGCAGCCGGATCTCGGATACGCAGTATTTT. Translation gives CASSRISDTQYF.

The V gene is TRBV27, the J gene TRBJ2-3, with TRBD2 matching over 10 bases. V dropped 6 bases and J dropped 0; count of bases not matched to a gene: 12. The CDR3 has 18 residues. The germline V gene has CDR1 MNHEY and CDR2 SMNVEV (reference sequence). The CDR3 loop is CASSSSSTSGFSTDTQYF. The CDR3 coding sequence is TGTGCCAGCAGCTCTAGCTCGACTAGCGGGTTTAGCACAGATACGCAGTATTTT.

The V and J genes are TRBV4-1 and TRBJ2-3, with D possibly matching TRBD2 (6 bases). The germline V gene has CDR1 MGHRA and CDR2 YSYEKL. The CDR3 length is 14 residues. Trimming removed 0 bases at V and 6 bases at J, with 10 bases between. CDR3 sequence: CASSQDPGVDTQYF. DNA for the CDR3: TGCGCCAGCAGCCAAGATCCGGGAGTGGATACGCAGTATTTT.

This clonotype was found many times. The V gene is TRBV29-1, the J gene TRBJ1-2, with TRBD1 matching 9 bases. The CDR3 runs 13 residues. Losses at the gene ends were 5 bases for V and 10 bases for J; bases not matched to a gene: 11. Per the germline V gene, CDR1 is SQVTM and CDR2 is ANQGSEA. The CDR3 DNA reads TGCAGCGTTTGGGACAGGGCCAGGAGCCCCTACACCTTC. Amino acids: CSVWDRARSPYTF.

This clonotype has at least ten counts. The J gene is TRBJ2-7, the V gene TRBV12-3 or TRBV12-4, with a tentative D call TRBD1 (6 bases). The CDR3 contains 11 residues. Trimming took 5 bases from V and 4 from J, leaving 6 bases between them. The CDR3 loop reads CASSTGYEQYF. For the CDR3, the DNA is TGTGCCAGCAGTACAGGGTACGAGCAGTACTTC.

This clonotype was seen a few times. This sequence joins TRBV15 and TRBJ2-2; D ambiguous. The germline V and J ends were trimmed by 1 base and 7 bases, with 7 bases remaining between them. CDR1 LNHNV and CDR2 YYDKDF come from the germline V gene (reference sequence). The CDR3 consists of 13 residues. CDR3 loop: CATSRGPVGELFF. CDR3 coding DNA: TGTGCCACCAGCAGAGGGCCCGTCGGGGAGCTGTTTTTT.

There are many counts of this clonotype. The chain combines TRBV20-1 with TRBJ2-5; D ambiguous. The CDR3 runs to 12 residues. From germline, CDR1 is DFQATT and CDR2 SNEGSKA (reference sequence). With 1 base removed from V and 2 bases from J, the gap between germline ends came to 5 bases. CDR3 protein: CSARAGQETQYF. The CDR3 DNA sequence: TGCAGTGCTAGAGCCGGGCAAGAGACCCAGTACTTC.

The sample holds a few counts of this clonotype. This chain uses TRBV27 with TRBJ1-2; TRBD1 agrees at 7 bases. Losses at the gene ends were 1 base for V and 3 bases for J; bases not matched to a gene: 2. From germline, CDR1 is MNHEY and CDR2 SMNVEV (reference sequence). The CDR3 is made up of 14 amino acids. CDR3 coding DNA: TGTGCCAGCAGTTTATACAGGGGCGACTATGGCTACACCTTC. This encodes CASSLYRGDYGYTF.